A single sample gave rise to the 32 T cell receptor beta chains below, sequenced in a study of shared clonotypes between healthy human individuals. Generated by immunoSEQ multiplex PCR, the TCRdb table keeps only in-frame clones and is missing some. The table includes millions of clones, around 90% detected once. The material sequenced was naive CD4+ T cells sorted from blood. Subset in this sample: CD45RA+ positively selected. These TCRs come from a man younger than 30 in good health.

V usage is TRBV9 and J usage is TRBJ1-1; 7 nucleotides match TRBD1. Per germline, CDR1 SGDLS and CDR2 YYNGEE. Unmatched junction bases numbered 5, after V lost 2 bases and J lost 4 bases. This CDR3 is 14 amino acids long. The CDR3 sequence: CASSVGQLSTEAFF. CDR3 DNA sequence: TGTGCCAGCAGCGTGGGACAGTTATCCACTGAAGCTTTCTTT. The whole variable domain, remainder taken from reference TRBV9 and TRBJ1-1, is DSGVTQTPKHLITATGQRVTLRCSPRSGDLSVYWYQQSLDQGLQFLIQYYNGEERAKGNILERFSAQQFPDLHSELNLSSLELGDSALYFCASSVGQLSTEAFFGQGTRLTVV.

V gene TRBV10-3 combines with J gene TRBJ1-3; D unresolved. V dropped 0 bases and J dropped 7 bases, with 4 bases sitting between them. The germline V gene has CDR1 ENHRY and CDR2 SYGVKD. This CDR3 contains 12 residues. The CDR3 protein is CAISESANTIYF. As DNA, the CDR3 is TGTGCCATCAGTGAGTCGGCTAACACCATATATTTT.

The chain carries TRBV9 and TRBJ1-1; D call uncertain. The CDR3 is made up of 15 amino acids. Trimming pared 2 bases from V and 4 bases from J, leaving 15 bases between. Germline-derived CDR1 and CDR2 are SGDLS and YYNGEE. The CDR3 loop is CASSVPTGRATEAFF. The CDR3 DNA reads as TGTGCCAGCAGCGTCCCGACGGGGAGGGCCACTGAAGCTTTCTTT.

This rearrangement joins TRBV18 to TRBJ1-2; D gene ambiguous. Germline-derived CDR1 and CDR2 are KGHSH and LQKENI. Trimming removed 4 bases at V and 4 bases at J, with 10 bases between. This CDR3 contains 13 residues. CDR3 nucleotide sequence: TGTGCCAGCTCACAGAGTGACGGCTATGGCTACACCTTC. Translating gives CASSQSDGYGYTF.

The chain recombines TRBV7-8 with TRBJ2-5, with a weak D call TRBD2 (6 bases). The length of the CDR3 is 15 residues. The germline V and J ends were trimmed by 0 bases and 5 bases, with 13 bases remaining between them. In germline, CDR1 is SGHVS, CDR2 FQNEAQ. CDR3 bases: TGTGCCAGCAGCTTAGCGCTGGAGGGTCGGGAGACCCAGTACTTC. Translating gives CASSLALEGRETQYF. Filled out from reference TRBV7-8 and TRBJ2-5, the complete variable domain reads GAGVSQSPRYKVAKRGQDVALRCDPISGHVSLFWYQQALGQGPEFLTYFQNEAQLDKSGLPSDRFFAERPEGSVSTLKIQRTQQEDSAVYLCASSLALEGRETQYFGPGTRLLVL.

The genes are TRBV6-1 and TRBJ1-2; D may be TRBD1 (5 bases). The CDR3 is 15 residues long. The germline V gene encodes CDR1 MNHNS and CDR2 SASEGT. V lost 0 bases and J lost 3, with 11 bases in between. In DNA form, the CDR3 reads TGTGCCAGCAGTGAAGCCCCCGGGACCGACTATGGCTACACCTTC. It yields the protein CASSEAPGTDYGYTF.

J is TRBJ1-5 and V is TRBV21-1. TRBV21-1 is designated a pseudogene. The length of the CDR3 is 16 residues. The CDR3 reads CASSLFWRQIDQPQHF. CDR3 DNA sequence: TGTGCCAGCAGCCTCTTCTGGCGGCAGATCGATCAGCCCCAGCATTTT.

The rearrangement links TRBV5-1 to TRBJ1-1, with D possibly matching TRBD1 (6 bases). Per germline, CDR1 SGHRS and CDR2 YFSETQ. Trimming pared 5 bases from V and 1 base from J, leaving 21 bases between. CDR3 length: 17 residues. The CDR3 DNA sequence: TGCGCCAGCAGTCGACGATCCACGGACAGCCAGAACACTGAAGCTTTCTTT. This encodes CASSRRSTDSQNTEAFF.

A note on this clone: This sample also contains other DNA sequences that code for the same CDR3. The rearrangement links TRBV7-2 to TRBJ2-1; D is possibly TRBD2 (6 bases). In germline, CDR1 is SGHTA, CDR2 FQGNSA. V lost 5 bases to trimming and J lost 7 bases, with 15 bases between them. This CDR3 is built from 14 residues. CDR3 sequence (DNA): TGTGCCAGCAGCCCTACTAGCTTAGGTAATGAGCAGTTCTTC. Protein sequence: CASSPTSLGNEQFF.

This rearrangement joins TRBV25-1 to TRBJ1-1; 10 bases match TRBD1. The CDR3 is 14 residues long. In germline, CDR1 is MGHDK, CDR2 SYGVNS. J gave up 11 bases and V 5 bases, and 11 bases lay outside the gene matches. The CDR3: CASSIRDRGSGAFF. CDR3 coding DNA: TGTGCCAGCAGTATTAGGGACAGGGGTTCTGGGGCTTTCTTT.

The genes are TRBV27 and TRBJ2-1; 10 bases agree with TRBD2. V lost 5 bases and J lost 6; bases outside the gene matches: 13. The CDR3 loop spans 17 amino acids. Germline CDR1 MNHEY, CDR2 SMNVEV (reference sequence). The CDR3 sequence: CASSPFPSGGAGNEQFF. The CDR3, as DNA: TGTGCCAGCAGTCCCTTCCCTAGCGGGGGTGCCGGCAATGAGCAGTTCTTC.

This chain uses TRBV2 with TRBJ2-7, with unresolved D. The CDR3 totals 12 residues. The V and J ends lost 2 bases and 9 bases respectively, with 11 bases between them. The germline gives CDR1 SNHLY, CDR2 FYNNEI. CDR3 protein: CASSELEAWQYF. DNA of the CDR3: TGTGCCAGCAGTGAACTCGAAGCGTGGCAGTACTTC.

The chain couples TRBV4-1 to TRBJ2-2, with 7 bases fitting TRBD2. V lost 3 bases and J lost 4; bases outside the gene matches: 11. The CDR3 totals 17 residues. The germline CDR1 and CDR2 sequences are MGHRA and YSYEKL. The CDR3 loop reads CASSQALGGGGTGELFF. The CDR3 DNA follows: TGCGCCAGCAGCCAGGCCCTTGGCGGGGGAGGCACCGGGGAGCTGTTTTTT.

V and J are TRBV6-5 and TRBJ1-1; D uncertain. This CDR3 has 13 residues. CDR1 is MNHEY, CDR2 SVGAGI, per germline. The germline V and J ends were trimmed by 5 bases and 4 bases, with 11 bases remaining between them. The CDR3 here is CASSRTPPTEAFF. The CDR3 DNA is TGTGCCAGCAGTAGAACCCCCCCCACTGAAGCTTTCTTT.

The J gene is TRBJ1-1, the V gene TRBV23-1; 10 nucleotides line up with TRBD1. TRBV23-1 qualifies as an ORF whose function is uncertain. This CDR3 is built from 15 residues. V was clipped by 0 bases and J by 7 bases; unmatched bases: 5. DNA for the CDR3: TGCGCCAGCAGTCAATCAAGGGACAGGGGCCGTGAAGCTTTCTTT. Its protein is CASSQSRDRGREAFF.

The chain is built from TRBV18 and TRBJ2-7; a weak D match, TRBD1 (5 bases). Germline loops: CDR1 KGHSH, CDR2 LQKENI. Trimming took off 1 base at V and 3 bases at J, with 13 bases between the two ends. The CDR3 is 15 residues long. DNA of the CDR3: TGTGCCAGCTCACCACTTGGGCAGGGAAACTACGAGCAGTACTTC. It yields the protein CASSPLGQGNYEQYF. The full variable domain, in which reference TRBV18 and TRBJ2-7 provide the parts outside the CDR3, is NAGVMQNPRHLVRRRGQEARLRCSPMKGHSHVYWYRQLPEEGLKFMVYLQKENIIDESGMPKERFSAEFPKEGPSILRIQQVVRGDSAAYFCASSPLGQGNYEQYFGPGTRLTVT.

The CDR3 here is CASRQTGGVNGYTF. The CDR3 bases are TGTGCCAGCAGGCAGACAGGGGGCGTAAACGGCTACACCTTC. The chain couples TRBV25-1 to TRBJ1-2; the match to TRBD1 covers 10 bases. Germline CDR1 and CDR2: MGHDK and SYGVNS. This CDR3 spans 14 amino acids. V was pared by 6 bases and J by 8 bases, with 9 bases of the junction left unmatched.

The rearrangement links TRBV19 to TRBJ1-5; unclear D gene. The CDR3 is 13 residues long. The V gene lost 5 bases and the J gene lost 13 bases, with 18 bases spanning the gap. Looked up from germline, CDR1 is LNHDA and CDR2 is SQIVND (reference sequence). The CDR3 nucleotides are TGTGCCAGTAGTCTCCGGGATCTGGGAGGGCAGCATTTT. This encodes CASSLRDLGGQHF.

This sequence joins TRBV9 and TRBJ2-2, with 12 bases fitting TRBD2. The CDR3 totals 18 residues. V gave up 0 bases and J gave up 6 bases; unmatched junction bases: 9. The germline CDR1 and CDR2 sequences are SGDLS and YYNGEE. The CDR3 nucleotides read TGTGCCAGCAGCGTAGCGGCTAGCGGGAGGGCGGGACCCGGGGAGCTGTTTTTT. It translates to CASSVAASGRAGPGELFF.

The chain has TRBV7-2 and TRBJ2-1, with TRBD2 identical over 8 bases. CDR3 size: 17 residues. The V gene's germline CDR1 is SGHTA and CDR2 FQGNSA. V shed 3 bases and J 2 bases; nucleotides not matched to a gene: 9. The CDR3 region has the DNA TGTGCCAGCAGCTTTATTTCGACTAGCGCAACCTACAATGAGCAGTTCTTC. It codes for CASSFISTSATYNEQFF.

The chain uses TRBV10-3 and TRBJ2-5, with D tentatively TRBD2 (6 bases). The germline V and J ends were trimmed by 11 bases and 5 bases, with 21 bases remaining between them. Germline CDR1 ENHRY, CDR2 SYGVKD. The CDR3 covers 14 residues. The CDR3 DNA reads TGTGCCGGCTCGGGGGTAGGGGATTGGGAGACCCAGTACTTC. Amino acid sequence: CAGSGVGDWETQYF.

This clone was found once. One end of the junction fails to match germline, which may point to a read error. This chain joins TRBV15 and TRBJ1-2; D remains ambiguous. Germline V gene sequence: CDR1 LNHNV, CDR2 YYDKDF (reference sequence). The CDR3 is 14 residues long. Written as DNA, the CDR3 is TGTGCCACCAGCAGAGATCTAAACAGCCCTCCTACTCCCTTC. Its protein product is CATSRDLNSPPTPF.

V gene TRBV10-2 combines with J gene TRBJ1-5, with 7 bases lining up with TRBD1. The CDR3 is 15 amino acids. V dropped 8 bases and J dropped 4; count of bases not matched to a gene: 11. Looked up from germline, CDR1 is WSHSY and CDR2 is SAAADI. The CDR3 DNA is TGCGCCAGCCGTAGGGAAGGGGGCTCGAATCAGCCCCAGCATTTT. Translated: CASRREGGSNQPQHF.

V usage is TRBV10-3 and J usage is TRBJ1-2; TRBD1 aligns across 9 bases. This CDR3 is 19 amino acids long. The V gene end was trimmed by 0 bases and the J gene end by 7 bases; junction bases not matched to a gene: 18. In germline, CDR1 is ENHRY, CDR2 SYGVKD. CDR3 sequence (DNA): TGTGCCATCAGTGAGTCGATCCCAATGCCGGGACAGGGAACAGTTGGCTACACCTTC. Translating gives CAISESIPMPGQGTVGYTF.

The V and J genes are TRBV11-1 and TRBJ1-5; no clear D gene. The CDR3 covers 13 residues. The V end was cut by 1 base, the J end by 4 bases, with 5 bases between. Germline loops: CDR1 SGHAT, CDR2 FQDESV (reference sequence). The chain's CDR3 is CASSLVENQPQHF. Here the CDR3 DNA reads TGTGCCAGCAGCTTAGTGGAGAATCAGCCCCAGCATTTT.

The sample holds a few counts of this clone. This rearrangement joins TRBV6-6 to TRBJ1-5; TRBD1 aligns across 7 bases. J was trimmed by 4 bases and V by 6 bases; bases with no gene match: 9. The CDR3 extends over 15 amino acids. Germline CDR1 is MNHNY and CDR2 is SVGAGI (reference sequence). CDR3 in amino acids: CASRKDRVGNQPQHF. The CDR3 coding sequence is TGTGCCAGCAGGAAAGACAGGGTAGGAAATCAGCCCCAGCATTTT.

The chain combines TRBV6-5 with TRBJ1-1; D may be TRBD1 (5 bases). Trimming pared 0 bases from V and 10 bases from J, leaving 21 bases between. Germline loops: CDR1 MNHEY, CDR2 SVGAGI. The length of the CDR3 is 16 residues. In nucleotides, the CDR3 is TGTGCCAGCAGTTACTCTAATGGAGGAGGGGTGAGGAGAGCTTTCTTT. The encoded protein is CASSYSNGGGVRRAFF.

The chain recombines TRBV18 with TRBJ2-7, with D maybe TRBD1 (5 bases). V lost 1 base to trimming and J lost 0 bases, with 10 bases between them. In germline, CDR1 is KGHSH, CDR2 LQKENI. The CDR3 contains 15 residues. CDR3 loop: CASSPQGPSSYEQYF. In DNA, the CDR3 is TGTGCCAGCTCACCACAGGGGCCGAGCTCCTACGAGCAGTACTTC.

The genes are TRBV5-1 and TRBJ2-3; the match to TRBD2 covers 9 bases. With V trimmed by 7 bases and J by 0 bases, 3 bases remained unmatched. Germline V lookup: CDR1 SGHRS, CDR2 YFSETQ. This CDR3 has 14 amino acids. CDR3 DNA: TGCGCCAGCGCGGGAGGGGCCAGCACAGATACGCAGTATTTT. It is translated as CASAGGASTDTQYF. The full variable domain, rest sourced from reference TRBV5-1 and TRBJ2-3, is KAGVTQTPRYLIKTRGQQVTLSCSPISGHRSVSWYQQTPGQGLQFLFEYFSETQRNKGNFPGRFSGRQFSNSRSEMNVSTLELGDSALYLCASAGGASTDTQYFGPGTRLTVL.

Regarding this clone: This specimen includes other DNA sequences encoding the same CDR3. The chain joins TRBV5-5 to TRBJ1-6; D is ambiguous. Per the germline V gene, CDR1 is SGHKS and CDR2 is YYEKEE (reference sequence). The CDR3 extends over 14 amino acids. V lost 0 bases to trimming and J lost 7 bases, with 8 bases between them. CDR3 DNA: TGTGCCAGCAGCTTGGATAGAGTGAATTCACCCCTCCACTTT. Residues: CASSLDRVNSPLHF.

The V gene is TRBV5-8, the J gene TRBJ2-2; TRBD2 aligns across 8 bases. This CDR3 comprises 15 residues. The germline gives CDR1 SGHTS, CDR2 YDEGEE. Trimming cost V 2 bases and J 6 bases; bases outside gene matches: 6. The CDR3 region is CASSFGTRSSGELFF. DNA for the CDR3: TGTGCCAGCAGCTTCGGGACTAGAAGTTCCGGGGAGCTGTTTTTT.

Of note for this clone: Other DNA sequences within the sample encode an identical CDR3. The genes are TRBV6-1 and TRBJ2-5; possibly TRBD1 for D (5 bases). The germline V and J ends were trimmed by 6 bases and 4 bases, with 9 bases remaining between them. CDR1 and CDR2 (germline): MNHNS, SASEGT. The CDR3 covers 12 residues. The CDR3 sequence is CASSRDRETQYF. CDR3 sequence (DNA): TGTGCCAGCAGCAGGGATAGAGAGACCCAGTACTTC.